Following are 17 T cell receptor beta chains from one sample sequenced in a study of cytomegalovirus exposure and HLA in healthy donors. Primers for the PCR totalled 60 Vbeta and 13 Jbeta. Here immunoSEQ multiplex PCR was the method, and the copy in TCRdb shows in-frame clones only, minus some. The table includes about 120,000 clones, roughly four fifths detected once. The sample comprised PBMCs. These receptors all stem from a woman between 18 and 29 years old in good health and CMV-seronegative.

This sequence joins TRBV30 and TRBJ1-1; 7 bases agree with TRBD1. V lost 4 bases and J lost 0; bases outside the gene matches: 14. Per germline, CDR1 GTSNPN and CDR2 SVGIG (reference sequence). The CDR3 has 17 residues. The CDR3 region is CAWTPPGDRILNTEAFF. The CDR3 DNA is TGTGCCTGGACCCCCCCGGGGGACAGAATTTTGAACACTGAAGCTTTCTTT.

This clone was observed a handful of times. Germline is not matched at one junction end, which may reflect a read error. The rearrangement uses TRBV7-7 and TRBJ1-4; 10 bases fit TRBD1. The germline V gene encodes CDR1 SSHAT and CDR2 FNYEAQ (reference sequence). The CDR3 is made up of 15 amino acids. CDR3 coding DNA: TGTGCTAGCAGCCCAGGGGGGACAGGGGATGAAAAACTGTTTTTT. Translating it yields CASSPGGTGDEKLFF.

V and J are TRBV5-4 and TRBJ1-1; 10 nucleotides agree with TRBD1. Germline assignment: CDR1 SGHNT and CDR2 YYREEE (reference sequence). This CDR3 region has 16 residues. Trimming at V came to 4 bases and at J to 5 bases, leaving 11 bases not matched to a gene. In DNA form, the CDR3 reads TGTGCCAGCAGCACCAGACAGGGGGCAGGATGGACTGAAGCTTTCTTT. Its protein is CASSTRQGAGWTEAFF.

This clone was counted a single time. The rearrangement links TRBV9 to TRBJ2-1; TRBD2 aligns across 11 bases. The germline V gene encodes CDR1 SGDLS and CDR2 YYNGEE. The CDR3 extends over 15 amino acids. The V segment lost 5 bases and the J segment 2 bases; nucleotides outside the gene matches: 3. CDR3 coding DNA: TGTGCCAGCAGTAATAGCGGGGGGGCCTACAATGAGCAGTTCTTC. It yields the protein CASSNSGGAYNEQFF.

The DNA of the CDR3 is TGTGCCAGCAGTGCGCTACAGGGTAATTACGTAAAACTGTTTTTT. It specifies CASSALQGNYVKLFF. The V call is TRBV28, the J call TRBJ1-4; maybe TRBD1 (6 bases). Germline CDR1 reads MDHEN; CDR2 reads SYDVKM. The V end was cut by 5 bases, the J end by 10 bases, with 20 bases between. The CDR3 sequence is 15 residues long.

In this sample, this clone turned up a few times. The chain joins TRBV5-6 to TRBJ2-5; 9 nucleotides line up with TRBD2. The CDR3 runs to 14 residues. From germline, CDR1 is SGHDT and CDR2 YYEEEE. Germline trimming cut 3 bases from V and 5 bases from J; bases unmatched to any gene: 5. This chain's CDR3 is CASSSRLAAETQYF. The CDR3 DNA reads TGTGCCAGCAGCTCAAGACTAGCGGCGGAGACCCAGTACTTC.

This clone was observed a handful of times. V usage is TRBV6-4 and J usage is TRBJ1-4; D gene uncertain. From germline, CDR1 is MRHNA and CDR2 SNTAGT. Trimming shortened V by 8 bases and J by 3 bases, and 10 bases separated the two germline ends. The CDR3 has 13 residues. The CDR3 sequence: CASALEANEKLFF. CDR3 DNA sequence: TGTGCCAGCGCCTTGGAGGCTAATGAAAAACTGTTTTTT.

This chain connects TRBV30 to TRBJ2-1, with 7 bases fitting TRBD1. The length of the CDR3 is 13 residues. Per the germline V gene, CDR1 is GTSNPN and CDR2 is SVGIG (reference sequence). Losses at the gene ends were 0 bases for V and 6 bases for J; bases not matched to a gene: 2. CDR3 loop: CAWSVGQANEQFF. The CDR3, as DNA: TGTGCCTGGAGTGTCGGACAGGCCAATGAGCAGTTCTTC.

The rearrangement links TRBV5-6 to TRBJ1-2, with 8 bases that match TRBD1. V lost 4 bases to trimming and J lost 2 bases; unmatched junction nucleotides: 10. CDR1 SGHDT and CDR2 YYEEEE come from the germline V gene. The CDR3 totals 16 residues. Written as DNA, the CDR3 is TGTGCCAGCAGCCCCATCACAGGGGGGAGAAACTATGGCTACACCTTC. It specifies CASSPITGGRNYGYTF.

This chain links TRBV6-1 with TRBJ1-2, with 10 bases that match TRBD1. This CDR3 is 14 amino acids long. CDR1 is MNHNS, CDR2 SASEGT, per germline. V gave up 8 bases and J gave up 4 bases; unmatched junction bases: 7. CDR3 sequence: CASGTGTGVYGYTF. The CDR3, as DNA: TGTGCCAGCGGGACCGGGACAGGGGTCTATGGCTACACCTTC.

This clone was seen a single time. The genes are TRBV27 and TRBJ1-1, with TRBD1 identical over 9 bases. Looked up from germline, CDR1 is MNHEY and CDR2 is SMNVEV (reference sequence). The CDR3 loop spans 11 amino acids. After removal of 4 bases from V and 11 bases from J, the junction contained 2 bases not matched to a gene. In DNA, the CDR3 is TGTGCCAGCAGTTCTGGACAGGGGGCTTTCTTT. Protein sequence: CASSSGQGAFF.

The chain has TRBV14 and TRBJ1-4; D gene ambiguous. The V end lost 3 bases, the J end lost 7 bases, and 9 bases lay between the germline ends. Germline V gene sequence: CDR1 SGHDN, CDR2 FVKESK. This CDR3 has 13 residues. This CDR3 is CASSQGGGEKLFF. The DNA of the CDR3 is TGTGCCAGCAGCCAGGGTGGAGGTGAAAAACTGTTTTTT.

This chain connects TRBV27 to TRBJ1-1; D gene uncertain. The germline CDR1 and CDR2 sequences are MNHEY and SMNVEV (reference sequence). This CDR3 is built from 15 residues. Trimming took 0 bases from V and 4 from J, leaving 12 bases between them. Here the CDR3 DNA reads TGTGCCAGCAGTTTATCCAGACACCCGAGCACTGAAGCTTTCTTT. It is translated as CASSLSRHPSTEAFF.

The chain joins TRBV5-1 to TRBJ2-7; TRBD2 aligns across 14 bases. After removal of 4 bases from V and 3 bases from J, the junction contained 9 bases not matched to a gene. This CDR3 has 17 amino acids. Germline V gene lookup returns CDR1 SGHRS and CDR2 YFSETQ. The CDR3 bases are TGCGCCAGCAGCCCCGGACTAGCGGGGGGCCTTATCTACGAGCAGTACTTC. This translates into CASSPGLAGGLIYEQYF.

The chain combines TRBV15 with TRBJ2-7; 7 bases line up with TRBD1. The CDR3 is 16 residues long. CDR1 is LNHNV, CDR2 YYDKDF, per germline (reference sequence). V lost 2 bases to trimming and J lost 0 bases; unmatched junction nucleotides: 7. The CDR3 nucleotides are TGTGCCACCAGCAGACAACAGGGGAAGGCCTCCTACGAGCAGTACTTC. It translates to CATSRQQGKASYEQYF.

V and J are TRBV29-1 and TRBJ1-1; D gene ambiguous. V lost 7 bases to trimming and J lost 1 base, with 13 bases between them. Germline CDR1 is SQVTM and CDR2 is ANQGSEA. The CDR3 is made up of 13 amino acids. The CDR3 region has the DNA TGCAGCGCCACACGGAGGGCGAACACTGAAGCTTTCTTT. It codes for CSATRRANTEAFF.

The chain joins TRBV5-6 to TRBJ1-2; perhaps TRBD1 as D (6 bases). The CDR3 length is 12 residues. Germline CDR1 is SGHDT and CDR2 is YYEEEE. The germline V and J ends were trimmed by 5 bases and 4 bases, with 9 bases remaining between them. The CDR3 reads CASSQDSYGYTF. CDR3 in DNA: TGTGCCAGCAGTCAGGACAGCTATGGCTACACCTTC.